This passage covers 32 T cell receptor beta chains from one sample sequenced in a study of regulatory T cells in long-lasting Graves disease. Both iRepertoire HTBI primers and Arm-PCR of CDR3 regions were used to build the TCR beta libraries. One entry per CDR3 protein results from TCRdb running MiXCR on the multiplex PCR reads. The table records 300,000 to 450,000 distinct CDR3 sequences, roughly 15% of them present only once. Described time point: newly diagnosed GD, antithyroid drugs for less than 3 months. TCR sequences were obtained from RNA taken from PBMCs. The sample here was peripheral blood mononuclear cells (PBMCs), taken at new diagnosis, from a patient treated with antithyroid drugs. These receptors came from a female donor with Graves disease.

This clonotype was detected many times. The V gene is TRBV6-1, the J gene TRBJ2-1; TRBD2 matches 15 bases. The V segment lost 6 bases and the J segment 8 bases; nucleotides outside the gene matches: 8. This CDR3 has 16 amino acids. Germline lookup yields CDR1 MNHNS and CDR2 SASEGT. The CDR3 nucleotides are TGTGCCAGCAGCCCCTGGACTAGCGGGGGGGCCCATGAGCAGTTCTTC. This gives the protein CASSPWTSGGAHEQFF.

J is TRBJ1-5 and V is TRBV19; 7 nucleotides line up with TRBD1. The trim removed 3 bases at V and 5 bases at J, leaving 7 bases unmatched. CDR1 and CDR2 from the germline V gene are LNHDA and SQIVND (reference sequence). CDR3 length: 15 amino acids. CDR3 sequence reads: CASSISGQAHQPQHF. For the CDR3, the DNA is TGTGCCAGTAGTATCTCCGGACAGGCCCATCAGCCCCAGCATTTT.

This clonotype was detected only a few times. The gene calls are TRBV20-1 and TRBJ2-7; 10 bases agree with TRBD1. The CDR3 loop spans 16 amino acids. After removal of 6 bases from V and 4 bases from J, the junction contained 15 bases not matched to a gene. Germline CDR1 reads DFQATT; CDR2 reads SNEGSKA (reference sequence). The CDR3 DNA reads TGCAGTGCGACTGCACTGGTTTGGACAGGGGGTTACGAGCAGTACTTC. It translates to CSATALVWTGGYEQYF.

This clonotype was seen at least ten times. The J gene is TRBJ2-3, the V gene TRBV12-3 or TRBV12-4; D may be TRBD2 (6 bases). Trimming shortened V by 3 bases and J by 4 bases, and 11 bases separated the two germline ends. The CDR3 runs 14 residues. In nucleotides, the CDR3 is TGTGCCAGCAGTTTCGGGAGCTTGGCAGATACGCAGTATTTT. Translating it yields CASSFGSLADTQYF.

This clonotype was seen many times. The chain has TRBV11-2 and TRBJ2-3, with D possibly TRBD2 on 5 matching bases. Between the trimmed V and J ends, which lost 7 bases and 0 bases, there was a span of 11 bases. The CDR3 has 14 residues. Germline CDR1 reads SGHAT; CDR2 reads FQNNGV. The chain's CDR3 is CASTLAGSTDTQYF. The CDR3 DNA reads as TGTGCCAGCACCCTGGCGGGTAGCACAGATACGCAGTATTTT.

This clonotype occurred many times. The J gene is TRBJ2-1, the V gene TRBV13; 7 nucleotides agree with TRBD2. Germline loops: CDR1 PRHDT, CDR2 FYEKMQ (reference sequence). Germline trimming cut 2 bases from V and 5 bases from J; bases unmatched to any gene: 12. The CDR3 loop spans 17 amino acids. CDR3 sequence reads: CASSLKPLAASNNEQFF. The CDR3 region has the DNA TGTGCCAGCAGCTTAAAGCCCCTAGCGGCGTCGAACAATGAGCAGTTCTTC.

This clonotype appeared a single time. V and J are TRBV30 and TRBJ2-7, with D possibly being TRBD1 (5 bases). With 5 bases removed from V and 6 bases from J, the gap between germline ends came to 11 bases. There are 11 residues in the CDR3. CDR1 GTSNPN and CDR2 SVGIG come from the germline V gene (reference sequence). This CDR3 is CAWWSGREQYF. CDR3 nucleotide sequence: TGTGCCTGGTGGTCAGGGCGCGAGCAGTACTTC. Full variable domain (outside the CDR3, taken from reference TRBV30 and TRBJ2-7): SQTIHQWPATLVQPVGSPLSLECTVEGTSNPNLYWYRQAAGRGLQLLFYSVGIGQISSEVPQNLSASRPQDRQFILSSKKLLLSDSGFYLCAWWSGREQYFGPGTRLTVT.

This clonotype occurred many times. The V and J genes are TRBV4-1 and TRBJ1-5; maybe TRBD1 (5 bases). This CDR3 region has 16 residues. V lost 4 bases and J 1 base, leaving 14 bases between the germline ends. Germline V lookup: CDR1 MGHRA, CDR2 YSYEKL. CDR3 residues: CASSPSPGLSNQPQHF. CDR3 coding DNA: TGCGCCAGCAGCCCGAGTCCAGGGTTAAGCAATCAGCCCCAGCATTTT.

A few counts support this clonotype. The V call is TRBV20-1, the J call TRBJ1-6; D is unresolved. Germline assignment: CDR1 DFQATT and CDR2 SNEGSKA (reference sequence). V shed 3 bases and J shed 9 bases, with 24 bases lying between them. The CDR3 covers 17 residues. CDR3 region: CSASLAGMGWESSPLHF. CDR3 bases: TGCAGTGCTAGCCTCGCAGGCATGGGGTGGGAGAGTTCACCCCTCCACTTT.

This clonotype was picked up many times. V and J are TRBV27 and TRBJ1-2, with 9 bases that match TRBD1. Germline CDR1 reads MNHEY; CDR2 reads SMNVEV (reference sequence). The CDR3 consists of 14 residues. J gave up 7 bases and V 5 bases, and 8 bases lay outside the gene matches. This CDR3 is CASSQKTGGFGYTF. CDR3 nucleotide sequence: TGTGCCAGCAGTCAAAAGACAGGGGGGTTTGGCTACACCTTC.

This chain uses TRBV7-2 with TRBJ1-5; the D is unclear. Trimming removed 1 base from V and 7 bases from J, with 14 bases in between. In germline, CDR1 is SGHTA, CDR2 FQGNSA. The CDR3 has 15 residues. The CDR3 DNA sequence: TGTGCCAGCAGCTTAGTCGCGGATGGTAGGCAGCCCCAGCATTTT. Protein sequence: CASSLVADGRQPQHF.

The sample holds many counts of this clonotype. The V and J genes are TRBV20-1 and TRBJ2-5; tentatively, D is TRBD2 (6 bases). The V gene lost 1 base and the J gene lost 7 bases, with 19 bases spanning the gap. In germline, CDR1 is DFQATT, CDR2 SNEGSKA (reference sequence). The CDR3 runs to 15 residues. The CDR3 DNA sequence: TGCAGTGCTAGAGTGGTATCGGGAGCCGGATCGACCCAGTACTTC. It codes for CSARVVSGAGSTQYF.

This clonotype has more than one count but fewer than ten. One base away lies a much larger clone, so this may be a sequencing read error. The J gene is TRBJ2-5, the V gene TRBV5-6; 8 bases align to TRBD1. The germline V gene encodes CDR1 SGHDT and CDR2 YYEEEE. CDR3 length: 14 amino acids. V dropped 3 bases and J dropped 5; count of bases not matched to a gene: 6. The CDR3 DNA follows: TGTGCCAGCAGCTCTCAGGGGGCGCGGGAGACCCAGTACTTC. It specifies CASSSQGARETQYF.

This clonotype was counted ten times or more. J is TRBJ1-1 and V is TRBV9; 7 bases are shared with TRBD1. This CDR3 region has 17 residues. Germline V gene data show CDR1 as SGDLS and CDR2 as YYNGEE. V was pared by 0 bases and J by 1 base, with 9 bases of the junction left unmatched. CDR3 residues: CASSVDTRGQSNTEAFF. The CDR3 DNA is TGTGCCAGCAGCGTAGACACACGGGGACAGTCGAACACTGAAGCTTTCTTT.

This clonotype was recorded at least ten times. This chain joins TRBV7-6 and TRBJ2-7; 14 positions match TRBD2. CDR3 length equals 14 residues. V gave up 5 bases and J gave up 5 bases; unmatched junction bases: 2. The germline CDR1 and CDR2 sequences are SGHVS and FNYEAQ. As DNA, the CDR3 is TGTGCCAGCAGCGGACTAGCGGGAGGACACGAGCAGTACTTC. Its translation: CASSGLAGGHEQYF. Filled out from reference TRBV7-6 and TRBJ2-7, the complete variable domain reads GAGVSQSPRYKVTKRGQDVALRCDPISGHVSLYWYRQALGQGPEFLTYFNYEAQQDKSGLPNDRFSAERPEGSISTLTIQRTEQRDSAMYRCASSGLAGGHEQYFGPGTRLTVT.

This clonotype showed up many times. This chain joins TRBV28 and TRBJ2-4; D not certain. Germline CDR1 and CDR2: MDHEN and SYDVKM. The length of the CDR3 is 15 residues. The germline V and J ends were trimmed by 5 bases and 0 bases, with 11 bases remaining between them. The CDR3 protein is CASSEADLAKNIQYF. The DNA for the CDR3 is TGTGCCAGCAGTGAGGCGGATCTAGCCAAAAACATTCAGTACTTC.

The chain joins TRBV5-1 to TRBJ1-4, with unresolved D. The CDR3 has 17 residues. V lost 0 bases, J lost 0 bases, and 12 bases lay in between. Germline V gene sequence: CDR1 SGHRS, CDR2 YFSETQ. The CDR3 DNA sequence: TGCGCCAGCAGCTTGGGGGATAGAGCTGCAACTAATGAAAAACTGTTTTTT. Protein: CASSLGDRAATNEKLFF.

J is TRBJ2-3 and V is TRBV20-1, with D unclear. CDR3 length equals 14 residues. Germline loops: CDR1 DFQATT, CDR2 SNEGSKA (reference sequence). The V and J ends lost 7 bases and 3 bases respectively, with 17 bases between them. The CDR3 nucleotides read TGCAGTGGAATCAGTGGCCCGCAGACAGATACGCAGTATTTT. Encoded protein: CSGISGPQTDTQYF.

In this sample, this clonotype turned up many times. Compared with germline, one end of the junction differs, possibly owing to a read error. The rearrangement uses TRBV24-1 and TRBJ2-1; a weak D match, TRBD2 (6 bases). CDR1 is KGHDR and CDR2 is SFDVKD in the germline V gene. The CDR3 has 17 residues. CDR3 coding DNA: TGTGCCACCAGTGATAGCGGTCTTGGGGACTCCAACAATGAGCAGTTCTTC. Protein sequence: CATSDSGLGDSNNEQFF.

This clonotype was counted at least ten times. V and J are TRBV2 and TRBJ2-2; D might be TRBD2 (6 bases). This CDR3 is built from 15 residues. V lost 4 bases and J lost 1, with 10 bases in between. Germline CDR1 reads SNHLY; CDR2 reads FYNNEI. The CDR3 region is CASSGGTLNTGELFF. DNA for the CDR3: TGTGCCAGCAGTGGTGGGACTCTGAACACCGGGGAGCTGTTTTTT.

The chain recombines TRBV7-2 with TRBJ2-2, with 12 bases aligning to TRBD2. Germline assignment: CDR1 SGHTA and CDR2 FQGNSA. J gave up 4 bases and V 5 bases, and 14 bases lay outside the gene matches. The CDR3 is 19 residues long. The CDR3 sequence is CASSRARTSGTSGTGELFF. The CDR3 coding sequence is TGTGCCAGCAGCCGAGCGAGGACTAGCGGGACCAGCGGCACCGGGGAGCTGTTTTTT.

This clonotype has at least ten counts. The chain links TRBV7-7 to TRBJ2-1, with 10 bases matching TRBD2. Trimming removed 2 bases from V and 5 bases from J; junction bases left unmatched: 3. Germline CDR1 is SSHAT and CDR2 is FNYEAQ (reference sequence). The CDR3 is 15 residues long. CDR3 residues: CASSLMLAGDNEQFF. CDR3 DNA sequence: TGTGCCAGCAGCTTAATGCTAGCGGGGGACAATGAGCAGTTCTTC.

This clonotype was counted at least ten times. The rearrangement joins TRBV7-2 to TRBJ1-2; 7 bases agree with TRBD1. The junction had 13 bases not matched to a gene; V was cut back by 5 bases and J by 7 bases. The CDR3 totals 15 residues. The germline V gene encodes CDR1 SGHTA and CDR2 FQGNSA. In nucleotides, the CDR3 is TGTGCCAGCAGCCTCGGGCAAATGACAGGGAGTGGCTACACCTTC. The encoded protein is CASSLGQMTGSGYTF.

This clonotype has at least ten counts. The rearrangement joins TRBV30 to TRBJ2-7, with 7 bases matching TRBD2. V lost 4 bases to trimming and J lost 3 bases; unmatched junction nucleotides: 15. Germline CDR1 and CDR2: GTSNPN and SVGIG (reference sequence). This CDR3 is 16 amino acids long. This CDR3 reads CAWITGQAGIGYEQYF. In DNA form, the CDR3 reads TGTGCCTGGATTACGGGCCAAGCGGGAATCGGCTACGAGCAGTACTTC.

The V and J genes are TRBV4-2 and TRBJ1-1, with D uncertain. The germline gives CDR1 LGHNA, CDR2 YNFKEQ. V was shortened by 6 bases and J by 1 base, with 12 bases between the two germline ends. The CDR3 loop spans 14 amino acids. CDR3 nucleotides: TGTGCCAGCAGTCAAAACCGGGAGAACACTGAAGCTTTCTTT. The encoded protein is CASSQNRENTEAFF.

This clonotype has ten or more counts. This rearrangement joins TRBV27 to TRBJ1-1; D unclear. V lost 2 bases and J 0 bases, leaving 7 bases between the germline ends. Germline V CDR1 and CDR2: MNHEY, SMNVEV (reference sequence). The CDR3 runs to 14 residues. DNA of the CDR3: TGTGCCAGCAGTTTACAGGACCTGAACACTGAAGCTTTCTTT. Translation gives CASSLQDLNTEAFF.

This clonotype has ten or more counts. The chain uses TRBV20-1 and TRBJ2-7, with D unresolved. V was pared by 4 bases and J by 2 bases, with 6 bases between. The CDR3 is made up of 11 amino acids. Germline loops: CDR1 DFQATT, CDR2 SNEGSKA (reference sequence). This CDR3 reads CSATDAYEQYF. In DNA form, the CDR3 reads TGCAGTGCTACGGACGCCTACGAGCAGTACTTC.

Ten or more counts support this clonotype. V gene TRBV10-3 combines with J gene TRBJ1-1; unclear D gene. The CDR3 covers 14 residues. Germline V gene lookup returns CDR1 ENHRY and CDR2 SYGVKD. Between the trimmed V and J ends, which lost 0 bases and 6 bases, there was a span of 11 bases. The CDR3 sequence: CAISESTRIAEAFF. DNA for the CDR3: TGTGCCATCAGTGAGTCGACCAGGATAGCTGAAGCTTTCTTT.

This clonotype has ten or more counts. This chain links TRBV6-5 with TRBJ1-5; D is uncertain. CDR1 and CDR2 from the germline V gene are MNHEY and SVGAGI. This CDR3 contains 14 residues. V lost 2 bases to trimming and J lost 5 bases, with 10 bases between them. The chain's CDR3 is CASSYEVVYQPQHF. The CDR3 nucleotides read TGTGCCAGCAGTTACGAGGTTGTATATCAGCCCCAGCATTTT.

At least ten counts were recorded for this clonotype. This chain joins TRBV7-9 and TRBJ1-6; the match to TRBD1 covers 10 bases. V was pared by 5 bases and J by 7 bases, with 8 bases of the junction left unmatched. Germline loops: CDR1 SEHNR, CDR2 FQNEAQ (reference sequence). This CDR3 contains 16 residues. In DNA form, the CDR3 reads TGTGCCAGCAGCCCTTGGACAGGGGGGATAAATTCACCCCTCCACTTT. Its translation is CASSPWTGGINSPLHF.

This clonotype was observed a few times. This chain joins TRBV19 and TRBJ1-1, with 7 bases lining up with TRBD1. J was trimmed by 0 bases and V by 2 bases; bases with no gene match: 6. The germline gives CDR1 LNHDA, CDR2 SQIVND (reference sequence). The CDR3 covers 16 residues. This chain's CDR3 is CASSIKGQIMNTEAFF. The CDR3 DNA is TGTGCCAGTAGTATAAAGGGACAGATTATGAACACTGAAGCTTTCTTT.

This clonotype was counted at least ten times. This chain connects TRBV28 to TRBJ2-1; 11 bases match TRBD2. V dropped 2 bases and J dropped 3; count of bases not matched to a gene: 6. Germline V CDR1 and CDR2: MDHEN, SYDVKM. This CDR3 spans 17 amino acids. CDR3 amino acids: CASSLPRLAGFYNEQFF. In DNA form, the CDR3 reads TGTGCCAGCAGTTTACCCCGACTAGCGGGATTCTACAATGAGCAGTTCTTC.